This T cell receptor (beta chain) was obtained from a study of cytomegalovirus exposure and HLA in healthy donors. Overall study: The Caucasian-associated ancestry cluster contained 75% to 85% of the roughly 390 genotyped donors. Study conclusions and caveats: A likely sequencing artifact accounted for one observed cluster of highly shared sequence variants.

The PCR contained 60 Vbeta and 13 Jbeta primers. Sequencing was performed with immunoSEQ multiplex PCR; in TCRdb, only in-frame clones are kept and a portion is missing. The data contain around 150,000 clones, over 75% of them singletons. Comments on this clone: Its matching antigen is unknown.

Deletions cut 2 bases from V and 1 base from J, with 8 bases between. The CDR3 loop spans 14 amino acids. Germline V gives CDR1 MGHRA, CDR2 YSYEKL. The genes are TRBV4-1 and TRBJ2-5, with a weak D call TRBD1 (5 bases). This TCR derives from a woman aged 18-30 years in good health and CMV-seronegative. The source material was PBMCs. The CDR3 reads CASSQNRFQETQYF. Here the CDR3 DNA reads TGCGCCAGCAGCCAAAACAGGTTCCAAGAGACCCAGTACTTC.